This T cell receptor beta chain was sequenced for a study of T cell responses to AZD1222 COVID-19 vaccine. Study-wide context: Pooling was applied to second doses at about 4 or about 12 weeks.

Profiled with immunoSEQ multiplex PCR; TCRdb holds only in-frame clones, not every one. The top ten clones hold 6.3% of a sample with 80,000 to 100,000 clones, approximately 86% of them seen once. This clone appeared a single time. Its antigen is not identified. Study findings and constraints: Donors were largely white British and mainly female; clonal diversity was possibly underestimated. Regions left unmutated in variants are reportedly the target of nearly half of spike-specific TCRs.

The V gene lost 2 bases and the J gene lost 0 bases, with 8 bases spanning the gap. Germline CDR1 reads LGHNA; CDR2 reads YNFKEQ. The CDR3 loop spans 16 amino acids. The chain combines TRBV4-2 with TRBJ1-6; no clear D. This receptor was identified in an adult in good health. The sample in question was peripheral blood, obtained on day 0 of AZD1222 vaccination. This CDR3 reads CASSQQRSSYNSPLHF. CDR3 DNA sequence: TGTGCCAGCAGCCAACAACGTAGCTCCTATAATTCACCCCTCCACTTT.